The sequence of this T cell receptor beta chain was determined in a study of T cell repertoires in cytomegalovirus infection. About the study: CMV epitopes in the study were HLA-C-restricted (recently identified) and HLA-B-restricted (well studied). Both a matching HLA type and CMV infection were indicated by public TCR beta signatures.

General study results and limits: Cumulative frequency of public TCR beta families picked out carriers of CMV plus the relevant HLA. Dominating the ex vivo response were TCR beta clonotypes that were CMV-specific and HLA-C-restricted.

TCRdb recomputed calls from the reads with MiXCR, one row per CDR3 protein. The table shows some 800,000 distinct CDR3 sequences, with about 27% occurring only once. For this clonotype: Its target is unknown.

The sequenced sample was cultured CD8+ T cells from PBMCs, obtained from culture after CMV antigen stimulation. The sequence was collected from a human donor in good health (CMV status not recorded). Some clones in this sample may be carry-over from other donors' samples.

The CDR3, as DNA: TGTGCCAGCAGCGCAGGGGTGCGGACTGAAGCTTTCTTT. Protein: CASSAGVRTEAFF. V usage is TRBV6-1 and J usage is TRBJ1-1, with a possible D match to TRBD1 (6 bases). Germline loops: CDR1 MNHNS, CDR2 SASEGT. Trimming took 6 bases from V and 5 from J, leaving 13 bases between them. The CDR3 covers 13 residues.